This passage covers 32 T cell receptor beta chains from one sample sequenced in a study of CD8 T cells in ankylosing spondylitis listed by TCRdb under 2017. General conclusions and limits of the study: A TCR beta motif made up of several highly homologous amino acid variants appeared to be characteristic of blood from ankylosing spondylitis patients.

Their antigens are not known. Library preparation used 5' RACE. TCRdb names Illumina HiSeq 2500 as the instrument used. Using fastp trimming at Q25 and MiXCR clonotype assembly, TCRdb reanalyzed the public sequencing data and kept in-frame beta chains. Rows with one shared CDR3 protein collapse into an entry with the most common genes and DNA. The sample yields more than 650,000 distinct CDR3 sequences; approximately 12% were counted once. The ten largest clones take up under 0.6% of the sample. Sequenced material: blood, either unsorted or a sorted T cell fraction (not recorded which). These receptors were taken from a male donor with ankylosing spondylitis.

This clonotype appeared a few times. This chain uses TRBV4-2 with TRBJ2-7; 9 positions match TRBD2. CDR1 LGHNA and CDR2 YNFKEQ come from the germline V gene. The ends lost 1 base at V and 4 bases at J; junction bases unmatched: 2. The length of the CDR3 is 14 residues. DNA of the CDR3: TGTGCCAGCAGCCAAGTCACTAGCGGGTACGAGCAGTACTTC. It yields the protein CASSQVTSGYEQYF.

V and J are TRBV24-1 and TRBJ2-3; TRBD2 matches at 7 bases. Trimming at V came to 0 bases and at J to 1 base, leaving 0 bases not matched to a gene. CDR1 and CDR2 from the germline V gene are KGHDR and SFDVKD. The CDR3 length is 15 residues. Here the CDR3 DNA reads TGTGCCACCAGTGATTTGAGCGGGGGCACAGATACGCAGTATTTT. The encoded protein is CATSDLSGGTDTQYF.

This clonotype was observed many times. The V and J genes are TRBV20-1 and TRBJ1-4, with unresolved D. V shed 2 bases and J shed 1 base, with 5 bases lying between them. Germline V gives CDR1 DFQATT, CDR2 SNEGSKA (reference sequence). CDR3 length equals 13 residues. CDR3 nucleotide sequence: TGCAGTGCTAGAAAGGGAACTAATGAAAAACTGTTTTTT. Translated, it gives CSARKGTNEKLFF.

This clonotype was counted ten times or more. The chain recombines TRBV7-2 with TRBJ2-7, with D possibly being TRBD2 (6 bases). Germline CDR1 is SGHTA and CDR2 is FQGNSA. The CDR3 spans 13 residues. V was shortened by 4 bases and J by 4 bases, with 11 bases between the two germline ends. The DNA of the CDR3 is TGTGCCAGCAGCTCCAGGACTATTTACGAGCAGTACTTC. Its protein is CASSSRTIYEQYF.

This clonotype has more than one count but fewer than ten. CDR3 bases: TGCAGCGGTATGACTGGCGGGGATACTGAAGCTTTCTTT. Amino acid sequence: CSGMTGGDTEAFF. This chain connects TRBV29-1 to TRBJ1-1; D unresolved. The CDR3 has 13 residues. The germline V gene encodes CDR1 SQVTM and CDR2 ANQGSEA. V was shortened by 7 bases and J by 5 bases, with 17 bases between the two germline ends.

This chain connects TRBV20-1 to TRBJ2-1; either TRBD1 or TRBD2 may fit D (5 bases each). V was pared by 3 bases and J by 6 bases, with 15 bases between. CDR1 DFQATT and CDR2 SNEGSKA come from the germline V gene (reference sequence). The CDR3 runs to 14 residues. The CDR3 DNA reads TGCAGTGCTAGTCCGCAGGGCGGGTTCAATGAGCAGTTCTTC. Encoded protein: CSASPQGGFNEQFF.

This clonotype was seen at least ten times. The chain has TRBV7-6 and TRBJ2-3; D gene uncertain. V lost 2 bases, J lost 1 base, and 13 bases lay in between. Germline V gene lookup returns CDR1 SGHVS and CDR2 FNYEAQ. CDR3 length equals 16 residues. CDR3 in amino acids: CASSLSASRRTDTQYF. The DNA for the CDR3 is TGTGCCAGCAGCTTATCCGCAAGCAGACGCACAGATACGCAGTATTTT.

This clonotype has more than one count but fewer than ten. The rearrangement joins TRBV7-3 to TRBJ2-1, with D possibly being TRBD2 (6 bases). The CDR3 consists of 14 residues. Trimming removed 5 bases at V and 12 bases at J, with 20 bases between. Germline values: CDR1 SGHTA, CDR2 FQGTGA. The CDR3 loop reads CASSPDNYGGGQFF. In DNA, the CDR3 is TGTGCCAGCAGCCCCGACAACTACGGGGGAGGGCAGTTCTTC.

This clonotype showed up many times. The V call is TRBV20-1, the J call TRBJ2-3, with 11 bases aligning to TRBD2. The length of the CDR3 is 14 residues. Trimming cost V 5 bases and J 2 bases; bases outside gene matches: 3. Germline values: CDR1 DFQATT, CDR2 SNEGSKA (reference sequence). CDR3 sequence: CSAELAGVTDTQYF. In nucleotides, the CDR3 is TGCAGTGCTGAACTAGCGGGGGTCACAGATACGCAGTATTTT.

This rearrangement joins TRBV20-1 to TRBJ2-1; 9 nucleotides align to TRBD2. Germline-derived CDR1 and CDR2 are DFQATT and SNEGSKA (reference sequence). V gave up 0 bases and J gave up 4 bases; unmatched junction bases: 7. CDR3 length equals 16 residues. The CDR3 nucleotides are TGCAGTGCTAGAGATCTAAGCGGGAGGTGGTACAATGAGCAGTTCTTC. Its translation: CSARDLSGRWYNEQFF.

This chain uses TRBV7-2 with TRBJ2-1; 9 positions match TRBD1. After removal of 3 bases from V and 7 bases from J, the junction contained 10 bases not matched to a gene. Germline V gene data show CDR1 as SGHTA and CDR2 as FQGNSA. This CDR3 comprises 16 residues. CDR3 in amino acids: CASSLGISGQGNEQFF. Written as DNA, the CDR3 is TGTGCCAGCAGCTTGGGAATTTCGGGACAGGGAAATGAGCAGTTCTTC.

The table lists this clonotype with a few counts. The chain employs TRBV10-2 and TRBJ2-1; 7 bases line up with TRBD2. Germline trimming cut 6 bases from V and 2 bases from J; bases unmatched to any gene: 13. Germline lookup yields CDR1 WSHSY and CDR2 SAAADI. This CDR3 is 17 amino acids long. In DNA form, the CDR3 reads TGCGCCAGCAGAGGACTAGTTTTGGATGGGGCCTACAATGAGCAGTTCTTC. Protein product: CASRGLVLDGAYNEQFF.

This clonotype has only a few counts. The chain is built from TRBV10-3 and TRBJ2-7; D gene ambiguous. CDR3 length equals 14 residues. Trimming left V 5 bases short and J 3 bases short, with 14 bases between. Per germline, CDR1 ENHRY and CDR2 SYGVKD. CDR3 protein: CAISKAGTLYEQYF. CDR3 nucleotides: TGTGCCATCAGTAAGGCCGGAACCCTCTACGAGCAGTACTTC.

This clonotype was recorded many times. The chain combines TRBV30 with TRBJ2-6; the D is unclear. This CDR3 spans 16 amino acids. V was shortened by 7 bases and J by 0 bases, with 16 bases between the two germline ends. Germline V gives CDR1 GTSNPN, CDR2 SVGIG (reference sequence). CDR3 nucleotides: TGTGCCTACGGCTTTTCCCCCGACTCTGGGGCCAACGTCCTGACTTTC. Amino acid sequence: CAYGFSPDSGANVLTF.

The chain is built from TRBV27 and TRBJ2-1, with D perhaps TRBD1 or TRBD2 (5 bases each). CDR3 length equals 17 residues. Germline-derived CDR1 and CDR2 are MNHEY and SMNVEV (reference sequence). Between the trimmed V and J ends, which lost 6 bases and 10 bases, there was a span of 28 bases. DNA for the CDR3: TGTGCCAGCAGCCTCGGTGAGGGCAGGGTTGAGGCGAGAGAGCAGTTCTTC. Translated: CASSLGEGRVEAREQFF.

The chain has TRBV12-3 or TRBV12-4 and TRBJ2-1; 12 bases are a match to TRBD2. V gave up 8 bases and J gave up 4 bases; unmatched junction bases: 3. This CDR3 has 14 residues. CDR3 region: CASGGTSGYNEQFF. CDR3 bases: TGTGCCAGCGGTGGGACTAGCGGGTACAATGAGCAGTTCTTC.

This clonotype was observed a few times. The germline gene is not matched at one end of the junction; a read error may be the cause. The gene calls are TRBV7-7 and TRBJ2-7; 8 bases agree with TRBD1. CDR1 SSHAT and CDR2 FNYEAQ come from the germline V gene (reference sequence). This CDR3 spans 15 amino acids. The CDR3 sequence is CASSPGPGGYYEQYF. The CDR3 DNA follows: TGTGCTAGCAGCCCGGGGCCAGGGGGCTACTACGAGCAGTACTTC.

This clonotype came up a few times. V usage is TRBV20-1 and J usage is TRBJ1-5; D not resolved. Per germline, CDR1 DFQATT and CDR2 SNEGSKA (reference sequence). The germline V and J ends were trimmed by 5 bases and 1 base, with 9 bases remaining between them. The CDR3 contains 13 residues. This chain's CDR3 is CSAAWESNQPQHF. CDR3 DNA: TGCAGTGCTGCATGGGAGAGCAATCAGCCCCAGCATTTT.

This clonotype came up a few times. The chain links TRBV20-1 to TRBJ1-5, with D perhaps matching TRBD1 (5 bases). CDR3 size: 15 residues. Germline assignment: CDR1 DFQATT and CDR2 SNEGSKA (reference sequence). V lost 6 bases to trimming and J lost 0 bases, with 15 bases between them. CDR3 coding DNA: TGCAGTGCCGACAGCAGGGTTTTTAGCAATCAGCCCCAGCATTTT. The encoded protein is CSADSRVFSNQPQHF.

In this sample, this clonotype turned up a few times. The chain combines TRBV20-1 with TRBJ2-3; TRBD2 matches at 11 bases. V lost 7 bases and J lost 9; bases outside the gene matches: 9. Germline V gene sequence: CDR1 DFQATT, CDR2 SNEGSKA (reference sequence). The CDR3 spans 13 residues. The CDR3 protein is CSGLAGGGWTQYF. Written as DNA, the CDR3 is TGCAGTGGCCTAGCGGGAGGTGGGTGGACGCAGTATTTT.

There are a few counts of this clonotype. The rearrangement uses TRBV14 and TRBJ2-7, with D tentatively TRBD1 (6 bases). CDR3 size: 15 residues. V lost 4 bases to trimming and J lost 2 bases, with 15 bases between them. Germline V gives CDR1 SGHDN, CDR2 FVKESK. In DNA, the CDR3 is TGTGCCAGCAGCCCCCTGGGGGCAGGGGCCTACGAGCAGTACTTC. This codes for CASSPLGAGAYEQYF.

The J gene is TRBJ2-2, the V gene TRBV7-9, with unresolved D. V lost 5 bases and J 0 bases, leaving 13 bases between the germline ends. Germline V gene sequence: CDR1 SEHNR, CDR2 FQNEAQ (reference sequence). This CDR3 has 16 residues. The CDR3 here is CASSPIKASNTGELFF. Written as DNA, the CDR3 is TGTGCCAGCAGCCCCATCAAAGCGTCGAACACCGGGGAGCTGTTTTTT.

The CDR3 loop reads CASSSGRGPDTQYF. CDR3 DNA sequence: TGTGCCAGCAGTTCGGGGAGGGGCCCAGATACGCAGTATTTT. The chain links TRBV9 to TRBJ2-3; 7 nucleotides align to TRBD2. The CDR3 spans 14 residues. V trimming: 5 bases; J trimming: 4 bases; junction bases outside the gene matches: 7. Per the germline V gene, CDR1 is SGDLS and CDR2 is YYNGEE. Together with reference TRBV9 and TRBJ2-3, the CDR3 gives the full variable domain: DSGVTQTPKHLITATGQRVTLRCSPRSGDLSVYWYQQSLDQGLQFLIQYYNGEERAKGNILERFSAQQFPDLHSELNLSSLELGDSALYFCASSSGRGPDTQYFGPGTRLTVL.

This clonotype was seen a single time. A single base separates this from a much larger clone, so it may be a read error. The V gene is TRBV5-1, the J gene TRBJ1-1, with TRBD1 matching over 8 bases. V was clipped by 4 bases and J by 3 bases; unmatched bases: 2. Germline CDR1 reads SGHRS; CDR2 reads YFSETQ. The CDR3 extends over 13 amino acids. Written as DNA, the CDR3 is TGCGCCAGCAGCGTGGGACAGGACACTGAAGCTTTCTTT. As protein: CASSVGQDTEAFF. Variable domain in full (rest from reference TRBV5-1 and TRBJ1-1): KAGVTQTPRYLIKTRGQQVTLSCSPISGHRSVSWYQQTPGQGLQFLFEYFSETQRNKGNFPGRFSGRQFSNSRSEMNVSTLELGDSALYLCASSVGQDTEAFFGQGTRLTVV.

This clonotype was seen a handful of times. The chain employs TRBV12-3 or TRBV12-4 and TRBJ2-1; D possibly matches TRBD1 or TRBD2 (5 bases each). CDR3 length equals 11 residues. Trimming left V 3 bases short and J 14 bases short, with 11 bases between. In nucleotides, the CDR3 is TGTGCCAGCAGTTTCGGGGTGGGGGAGTTCTTC. This sequence encodes CASSFGVGEFF.

There are many counts of this clonotype. The chain is built from TRBV5-1 and TRBJ2-6, with TRBD1 identical over 7 bases. V lost 4 bases, J lost 2 bases, and 3 bases stayed unmatched. The germline gives CDR1 SGHRS, CDR2 YFSETQ. CDR3 size: 15 residues. CDR3 protein: CASSPTGAGANVLTF. The CDR3 DNA sequence: TGCGCCAGCAGCCCTACAGGGGCTGGGGCCAACGTCCTGACTTTC.

V usage is TRBV6-2 or TRBV6-3 and J usage is TRBJ2-3; D might be TRBD2 (6 bases). Looked up from germline, CDR1 is MNHEY and CDR2 is SVGEGT. Trimming stripped 7 bases from V and 5 bases from J, with 16 bases between. This CDR3 spans 14 amino acids. The CDR3 spells CASIGGGAGDTQYF. The CDR3 DNA follows: TGTGCCAGCATCGGTGGAGGGGCAGGAGATACGCAGTATTTT.

Note on this clonotype: A read error is possible here, since a much larger clone lies one base away. The V gene is TRBV10-3, the J gene TRBJ2-7; 7 bases fit TRBD1. The CDR3 runs to 13 residues. CDR1 and CDR2 from the germline V gene are ENHRY and SYGVKD. V gave up 7 bases and J gave up 0 bases; unmatched junction bases: 3. The DNA of the CDR3 is TGTGCCATCAACCGGGACAGCTCCTACGAGCAGTACTTC. This sequence encodes CAINRDSSYEQYF.

The chain combines TRBV5-1 with TRBJ1-1, with 7 bases fitting TRBD1. Germline V CDR1 and CDR2: SGHRS, YFSETQ. Losses at the gene ends were 5 bases for V and 0 bases for J; bases not matched to a gene: 10. The CDR3 extends over 16 amino acids. CDR3 in DNA: TGCGCCAGCAGACAGGGGCAGGGAAGGATGAACACTGAAGCTTTCTTT. Protein: CASRQGQGRMNTEAFF.

This clonotype has a handful of counts. This sequence joins TRBV6-5 and TRBJ2-7, with 9 bases fitting TRBD1. The CDR3 is 14 residues long. Per germline, CDR1 MNHEY and CDR2 SVGAGI. The junction had 4 bases not matched to a gene; V was cut back by 4 bases and J by 3 bases. The DNA of the CDR3 is TGTGCCAGCAGTTCCGGGACAGGGATCTACGAGCAGTACTTC. The encoded protein is CASSSGTGIYEQYF.

The V and J genes are TRBV7-9 and TRBJ2-2, with D perhaps being TRBD1 or TRBD2 (5 bases each). V lost 3 bases, J lost 6 bases, and 11 bases lay in between. The germline V gene encodes CDR1 SEHNR and CDR2 FQNEAQ (reference sequence). The CDR3 has 14 amino acids. In nucleotides, the CDR3 is TGTGCCAGCAGCTTGGAAAGGGGAGCCGGGGAGCTGTTTTTT. Translating it yields CASSLERGAGELFF.

This clonotype has more than one count but fewer than ten. The V gene is TRBV28, the J gene TRBJ2-7; a weak D match, TRBD1 (6 bases). The CDR3 contains 12 residues. Per germline, CDR1 MDHEN and CDR2 SYDVKM. V lost 6 bases, J lost 3 bases, and 9 bases lay in between. CDR3 sequence (DNA): TGTGCCAGCAGGATAGGGGGCTACGAGCAGTACTTC. This translates into CASRIGGYEQYF.